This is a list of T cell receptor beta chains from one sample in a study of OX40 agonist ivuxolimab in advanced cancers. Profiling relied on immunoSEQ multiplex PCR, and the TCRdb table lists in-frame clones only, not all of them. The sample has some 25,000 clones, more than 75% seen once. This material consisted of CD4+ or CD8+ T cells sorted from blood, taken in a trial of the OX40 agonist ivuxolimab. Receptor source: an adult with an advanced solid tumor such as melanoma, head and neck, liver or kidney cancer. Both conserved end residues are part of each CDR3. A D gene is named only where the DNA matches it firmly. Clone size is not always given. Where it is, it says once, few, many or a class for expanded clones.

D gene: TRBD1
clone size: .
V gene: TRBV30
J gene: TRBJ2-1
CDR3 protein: CAWNPTGYNEQFF
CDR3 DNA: TGTGCCTGGAACCCGACAGGGTACAATGAGCAGTTCTTC

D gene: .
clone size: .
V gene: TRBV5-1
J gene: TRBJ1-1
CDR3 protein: CASKNMNTEAFF
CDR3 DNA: TGCGCCAGCAAGAATATGAACACTGAAGCTTTCTTT

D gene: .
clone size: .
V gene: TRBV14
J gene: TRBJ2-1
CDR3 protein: CASSQADGYNEQFF
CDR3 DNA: TGTGCCAGCAGCCAAGCGGACGGATACAATGAGCAGTTCTTC

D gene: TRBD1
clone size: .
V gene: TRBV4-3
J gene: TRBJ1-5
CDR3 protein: CASSLDRGNQPQHF
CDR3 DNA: TGCGCCAGCAGCTTGGACAGGGGTAACCAGCCCCAGCATTTT

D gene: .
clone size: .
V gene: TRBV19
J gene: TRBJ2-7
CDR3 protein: CASSIDRSIYPYEQYF
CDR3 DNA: TGTGCCAGTAGTATAGATCGGTCCATCTACCCCTACGAGCAGTACTTC

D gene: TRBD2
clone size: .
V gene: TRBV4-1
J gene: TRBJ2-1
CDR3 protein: CASSQLAGGNEQFF
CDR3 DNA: TGCGCCAGCAGCCAACTAGCGGGAGGCAATGAGCAGTTCTTC

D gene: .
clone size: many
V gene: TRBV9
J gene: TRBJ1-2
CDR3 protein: CASSPPTGFGYTF
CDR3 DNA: TGTGCCAGCAGCCCCCCCACAGGGTTTGGCTACACCTTC

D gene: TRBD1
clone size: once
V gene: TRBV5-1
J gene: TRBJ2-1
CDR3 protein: CASSSVPGQGSSSYNEQFF
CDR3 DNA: TGCGCCAGCAGCTCCGTCCCGGGACAGGGATCCAGCTCCTACAATGAGCAGTTCTTC

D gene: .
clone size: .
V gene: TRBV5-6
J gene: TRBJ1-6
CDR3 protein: CASSLRGQGYSPLHF
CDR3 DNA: TGTGCCAGCAGCTTGCGGGGGCAGGGGTATTCACCCCTCCACTTT

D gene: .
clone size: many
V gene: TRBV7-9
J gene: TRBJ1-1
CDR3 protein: CASSSTGEAFF
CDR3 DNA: TGTGCCAGCAGCTCCACAGGGGAAGCTTTCTTT

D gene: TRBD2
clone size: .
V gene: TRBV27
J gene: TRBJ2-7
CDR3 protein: CASSSLSGRHEQYF
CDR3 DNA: TGTGCCAGCAGTTCCCTTAGCGGGAGACACGAGCAGTACTTC

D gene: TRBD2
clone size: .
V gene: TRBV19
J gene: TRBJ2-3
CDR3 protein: CASSRRGDKDTQYF
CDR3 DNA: TGTGCCAGTAGTCGGCGGGGGGATAAAGATACGCAGTATTTT

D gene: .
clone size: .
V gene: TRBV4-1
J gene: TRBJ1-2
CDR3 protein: CASSPEGGAAYGYTF
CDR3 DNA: TGCGCCAGCAGCCCAGAGGGTGGGGCCGCCTATGGCTACACCTTC

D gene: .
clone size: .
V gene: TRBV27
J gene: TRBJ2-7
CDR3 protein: CASTSRGPSYEQYF
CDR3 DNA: TGTGCCAGCACATCTAGGGGACCTTCTTACGAGCAGTACTTC

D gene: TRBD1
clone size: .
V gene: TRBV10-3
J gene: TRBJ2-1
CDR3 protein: CAISETPGQGNNEQFF
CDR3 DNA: TGTGCCATCAGTGAGACCCCGGGACAGGGGAACAATGAGCAGTTCTTC

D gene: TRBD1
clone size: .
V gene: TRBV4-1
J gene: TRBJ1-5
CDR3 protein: CASSHEPGQGEQPQHF
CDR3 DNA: TGCGCCAGCAGCCACGAACCGGGACAGGGGGAACAGCCCCAGCATTTT

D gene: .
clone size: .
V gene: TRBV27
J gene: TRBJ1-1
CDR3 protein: CASSGGWTEAFF
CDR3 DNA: TGTGCCAGCAGTGGAGGTTGGACTGAAGCTTTCTTT

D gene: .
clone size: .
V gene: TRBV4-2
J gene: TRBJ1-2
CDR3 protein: CASSQDLTAFDHGYTF
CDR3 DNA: TGTGCCAGCAGCCAAGATCTCACAGCGTTCGATCATGGCTACACCTTC

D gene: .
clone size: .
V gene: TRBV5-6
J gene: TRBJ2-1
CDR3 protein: CASSLADTGYNEQFF
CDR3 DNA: TGTGCCAGCAGCTTGGCGGACACAGGCTACAATGAGCAGTTCTTC

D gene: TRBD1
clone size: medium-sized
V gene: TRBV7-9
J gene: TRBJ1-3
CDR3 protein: CASSSSPGTGYGNTIYF
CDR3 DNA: TGTGCCAGCAGCTCGTCCCCCGGGACAGGGTACGGAAACACCATATATTTT

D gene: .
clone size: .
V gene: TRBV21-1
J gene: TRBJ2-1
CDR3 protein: CASSARKCRMGAMRYNEQFF
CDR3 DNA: TGTGCCAGCAGCGCCCGAAAGTGCCGGATGGGTGCGATGCGGTACAATGAGCAGTTCTTC

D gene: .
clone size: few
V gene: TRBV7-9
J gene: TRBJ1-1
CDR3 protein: CASTEGWTEAFF
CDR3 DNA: TGTGCCAGCACCGAAGGGTGGACTGAAGCTTTCTTT

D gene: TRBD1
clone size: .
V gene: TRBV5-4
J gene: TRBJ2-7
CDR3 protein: CASSPGTGQGYEQYF
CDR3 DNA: TGCGCCAGCAGCCCCGGGACAGGGCAGGGCTACGAGCAGTACTTC

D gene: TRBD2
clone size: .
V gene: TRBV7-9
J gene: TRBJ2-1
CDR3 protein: CASSQASGGDYNEQFF
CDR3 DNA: TGCGCCAGCAGCCAAGCCAGCGGGGGTGATTACAATGAGCAGTTCTTC

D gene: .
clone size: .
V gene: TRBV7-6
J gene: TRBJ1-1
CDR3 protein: CASSLAVGGRGTEAFF
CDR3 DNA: TGTGCCAGCAGCTTAGCTGTCGGGGGGCGCGGCACTGAAGCTTTCTTT

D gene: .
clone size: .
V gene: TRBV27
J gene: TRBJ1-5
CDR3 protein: CASSLAPYQPQHF
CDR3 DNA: TGTGCCAGCAGTTTGGCCCCTTATCAGCCCCAGCATTTT

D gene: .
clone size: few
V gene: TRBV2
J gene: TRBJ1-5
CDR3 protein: CATGAPNQPQHF
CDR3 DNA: TGTGCCACCGGAGCCCCTAATCAGCCCCAGCATTTT

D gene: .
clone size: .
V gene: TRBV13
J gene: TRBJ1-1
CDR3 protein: CASEAGTEAFF
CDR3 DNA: TGTGCCAGCGAAGCGGGCACTGAAGCTTTCTTT

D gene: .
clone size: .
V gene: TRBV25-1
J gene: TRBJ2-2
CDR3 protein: CASTMGRFTGELFF
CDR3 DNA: TGTGCCAGCACCATGGGACGGTTCACCGGGGAGCTGTTTTTT